This T cell receptor beta chain was observed in a study of blood T cells in healthy people across ages. Using a J-beta primer mix together with a sample-barcoded 5' primer, a second PCR was run for roughly 6 to 11 cycles. TCRdb passed the 5' RACE reads through MiXCR, listing each CDR3 protein once. The data hold more than 1 million distinct CDR3 sequences, with 45% observed a single time. Sequencing input: blood. The receptor's source is a woman aged 60-75 years in good health.

Here the CDR3 DNA reads TGTGCCAGCAGTCGTATCAGAGGAGAGACCCAGTACTTC. Translation gives CASSRIRGETQYF. The chain combines TRBV6-1 with TRBJ2-5; unclear D gene. The CDR3 spans 13 residues. Germline CDR1 reads MNHNS; CDR2 reads SASEGT. The germline V and J ends were trimmed by 5 bases and 4 bases, with 11 bases remaining between them.